This T cell receptor beta chain appears in the sequencing data of a study of T cell repertoires in cytomegalovirus infection. Overall study results and limits: Carriers of CMV plus the relevant HLA were identified by cumulative public TCR beta family frequency.

This clonotype was recorded a few times. Its antigen is not known. TCRdb used MiXCR to reprocess the reads, holding one entry per CDR3 protein. The sample consists of 500,000 to 600,000 distinct CDR3 sequences, 15% to 20% of them appearing once. The TCR sequence derives from a human donor in good health (CMV status not recorded). Some clones in this sample may be carry-over from other donors' samples. The sample consisted of CD8+ T cells from PBMCs.

The CDR3 DNA sequence: TGTGCCAGCAGCTTTAGGACTAACCTCAATGAGCAGTTCTTC. It translates to CASSFRTNLNEQFF. The rearrangement uses TRBV5-5 and TRBJ2-1; tentative D call: TRBD2 (6 bases). The CDR3 is 14 amino acids. V shed 2 bases and J shed 6 bases, with 12 bases lying between them. CDR1 is SGHKS and CDR2 is YYEKEE in the germline V gene (reference sequence). The variable domain in full, completed from reference TRBV5-5 and TRBJ2-1, reads DAGVTQSPTHLIKTRGQQVTLRCSPISGHKSVSWYQQVLGQGPQFIFQYYEKEERGRGNFPDRFSARQFPNYSSELNVNALLLGDSALYLCASSFRTNLNEQFFGPGTRLTVL.